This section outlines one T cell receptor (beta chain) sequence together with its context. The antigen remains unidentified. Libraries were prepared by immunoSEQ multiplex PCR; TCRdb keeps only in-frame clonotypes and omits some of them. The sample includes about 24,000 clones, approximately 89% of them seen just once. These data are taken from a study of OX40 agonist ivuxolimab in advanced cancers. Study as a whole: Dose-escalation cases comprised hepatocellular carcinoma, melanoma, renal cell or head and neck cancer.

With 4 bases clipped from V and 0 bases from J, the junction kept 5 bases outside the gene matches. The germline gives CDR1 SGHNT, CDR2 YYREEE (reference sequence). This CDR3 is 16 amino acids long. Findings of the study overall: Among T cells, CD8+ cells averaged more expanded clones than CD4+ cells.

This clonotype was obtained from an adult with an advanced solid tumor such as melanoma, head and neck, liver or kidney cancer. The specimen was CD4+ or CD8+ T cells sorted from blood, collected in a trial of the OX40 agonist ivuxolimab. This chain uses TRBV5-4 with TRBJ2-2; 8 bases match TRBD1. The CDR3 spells CASSAGQAANTGELFF. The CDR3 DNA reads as TGTGCCAGCAGCGCGGGACAGGCTGCGAACACCGGGGAGCTGTTTTTT.